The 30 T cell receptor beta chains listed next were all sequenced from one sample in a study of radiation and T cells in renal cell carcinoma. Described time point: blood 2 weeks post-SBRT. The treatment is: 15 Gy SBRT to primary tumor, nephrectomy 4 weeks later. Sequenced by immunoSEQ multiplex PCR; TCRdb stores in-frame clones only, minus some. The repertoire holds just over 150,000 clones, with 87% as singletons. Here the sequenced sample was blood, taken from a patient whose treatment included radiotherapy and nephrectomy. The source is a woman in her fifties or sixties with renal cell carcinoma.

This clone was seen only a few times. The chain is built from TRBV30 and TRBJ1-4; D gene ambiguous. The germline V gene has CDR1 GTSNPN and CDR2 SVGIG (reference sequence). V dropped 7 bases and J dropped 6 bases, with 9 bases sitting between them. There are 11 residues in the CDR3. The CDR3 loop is CASGEDEKLFF. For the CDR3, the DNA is TGTGCCTCAGGCGAGGATGAAAAACTGTTTTTT.

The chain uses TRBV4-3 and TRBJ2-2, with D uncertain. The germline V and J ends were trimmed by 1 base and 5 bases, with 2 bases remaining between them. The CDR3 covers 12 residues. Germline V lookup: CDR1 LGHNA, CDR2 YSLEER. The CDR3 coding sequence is TGCGCCAGCAGCCAAGCTACCGGGGAGCTGTTTTTT. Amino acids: CASSQATGELFF.

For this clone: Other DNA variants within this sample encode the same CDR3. CDR3 loop: CASSPGMNTEAFF. The CDR3 DNA follows: TGTGCCAGCTCACCGGGGATGAACACTGAAGCTTTCTTT. The rearrangement joins TRBV18 to TRBJ1-1, with D uncertain. The V gene's germline CDR1 is KGHSH and CDR2 LQKENI. The V end was cut by 3 bases, the J end by 0 bases, with 5 bases between. This CDR3 region has 13 residues.

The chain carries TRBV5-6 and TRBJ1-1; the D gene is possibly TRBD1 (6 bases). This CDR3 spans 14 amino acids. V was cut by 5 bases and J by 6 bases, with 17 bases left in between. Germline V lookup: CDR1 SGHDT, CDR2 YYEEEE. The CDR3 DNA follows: TGTGCCAGCAGTGACGTTCCCAGGGGCCCTGAAGCTTTCTTT. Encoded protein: CASSDVPRGPEAFF.

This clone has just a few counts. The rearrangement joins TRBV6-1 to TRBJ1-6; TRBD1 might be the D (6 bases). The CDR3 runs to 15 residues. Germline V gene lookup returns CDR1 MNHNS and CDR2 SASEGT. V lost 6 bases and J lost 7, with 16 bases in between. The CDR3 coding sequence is TGTGCCAGCAGATGGGAGACAGGCGGCAATTCACCCCTCCACTTT. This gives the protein CASRWETGGNSPLHF.

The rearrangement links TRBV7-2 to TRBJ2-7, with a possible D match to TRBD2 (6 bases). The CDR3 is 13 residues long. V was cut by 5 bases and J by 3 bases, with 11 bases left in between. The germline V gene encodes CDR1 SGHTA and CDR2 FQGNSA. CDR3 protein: CASSTIGGYEQYF. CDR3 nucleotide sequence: TGTGCCAGCAGCACCATCGGGGGCTACGAGCAGTACTTC.

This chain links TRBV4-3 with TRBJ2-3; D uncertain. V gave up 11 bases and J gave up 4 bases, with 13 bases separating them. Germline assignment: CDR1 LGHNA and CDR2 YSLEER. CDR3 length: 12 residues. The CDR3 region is CASGVNSDTQYF. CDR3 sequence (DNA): TGCGCCTCGGGTGTGAACTCAGATACGCAGTATTTT.

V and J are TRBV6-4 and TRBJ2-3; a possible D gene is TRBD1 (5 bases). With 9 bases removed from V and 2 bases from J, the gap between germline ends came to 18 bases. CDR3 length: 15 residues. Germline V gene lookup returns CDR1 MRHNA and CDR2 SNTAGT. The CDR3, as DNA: TGTGCCAGGACCAAAGGCATAGGGGACACAGATACGCAGTATTTT. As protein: CARTKGIGDTDTQYF.

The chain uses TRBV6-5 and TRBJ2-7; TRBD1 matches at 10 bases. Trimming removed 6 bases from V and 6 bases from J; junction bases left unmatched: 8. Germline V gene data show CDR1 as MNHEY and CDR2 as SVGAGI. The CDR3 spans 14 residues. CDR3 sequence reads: CASRLEGTGAEQYF. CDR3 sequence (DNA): TGTGCCAGCAGACTCGAAGGGACAGGGGCCGAGCAGTACTTC.

The CDR3 protein is CASRATSGNLYNEQFF. The CDR3 DNA is TGCGCCAGCAGAGCGACTAGCGGAAACCTCTACAATGAGCAGTTCTTC. The chain recombines TRBV4-1 with TRBJ2-1; 9 bases match TRBD2. V shed 6 bases, J shed 3 bases, and the junction held 9 bases outside the gene matches. Germline lookup yields CDR1 MGHRA and CDR2 YSYEKL. The CDR3 spans 16 residues.

Written as DNA, the CDR3 is TGTGCCAGCAGTGGGGATATGGGGGGGACGCAGTATTTT. Encoded protein: CASSGDMGGTQYF. The chain links TRBV6-1 to TRBJ2-3; 7 nucleotides line up with TRBD2. Germline CDR1 and CDR2: MNHNS and SASEGT. The J segment lost 9 bases and the V segment lost 4 bases, leaving 7 bases of the junction unmatched. The CDR3 covers 13 residues.

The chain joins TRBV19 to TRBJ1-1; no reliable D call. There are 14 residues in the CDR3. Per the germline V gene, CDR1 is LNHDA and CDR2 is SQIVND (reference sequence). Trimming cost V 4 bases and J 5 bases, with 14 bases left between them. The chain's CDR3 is CASSTTGGGTEAFF. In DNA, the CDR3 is TGTGCCAGTAGTACCACCGGAGGTGGTACTGAAGCTTTCTTT.

The CDR3 coding sequence is TGTGCCAGCAGCTTGGACAGGTCAGGAACCAGGGATGAAAAACTGTTTTTT. Translating it yields CASSLDRSGTRDEKLFF. J is TRBJ1-4 and V is TRBV7-9; TRBD1 agrees at 7 bases. This CDR3 spans 17 amino acids. V shed 3 bases, J shed 6 bases, and the junction held 13 bases outside the gene matches. The germline V gene has CDR1 SEHNR and CDR2 FQNEAQ (reference sequence).

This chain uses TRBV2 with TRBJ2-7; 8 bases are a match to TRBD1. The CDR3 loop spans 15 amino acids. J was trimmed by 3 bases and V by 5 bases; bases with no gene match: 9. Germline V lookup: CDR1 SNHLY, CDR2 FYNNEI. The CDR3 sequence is CASSSQGARNYEQYF. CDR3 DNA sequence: TGTGCCAGCAGTTCCCAGGGGGCGAGGAACTACGAGCAGTACTTC. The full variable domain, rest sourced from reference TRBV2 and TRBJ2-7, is EPEVTQTPSHQVTQMGQEVILRCVPISNHLYFYWYRQILGQKVEFLVSFYNNEISEKSEIFDDQFSVERPDGSNFTLKIRSTKLEDSAMYFCASSSQGARNYEQYFGPGTRLTVT.

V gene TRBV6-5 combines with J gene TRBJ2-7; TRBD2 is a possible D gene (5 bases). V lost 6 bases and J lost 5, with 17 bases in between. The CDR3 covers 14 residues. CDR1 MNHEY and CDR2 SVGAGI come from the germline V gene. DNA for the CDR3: TGTGCCAGCAGAAGGACTCCGATCCCCCACGAGCAGTACTTC. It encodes CASRRTPIPHEQYF.

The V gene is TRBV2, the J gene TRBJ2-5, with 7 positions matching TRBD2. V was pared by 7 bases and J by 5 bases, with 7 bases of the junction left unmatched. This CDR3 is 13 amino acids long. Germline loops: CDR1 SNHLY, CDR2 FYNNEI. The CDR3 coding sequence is TGTGCCAGCACCGGACTCGGGGGGGAGACCCAGTACTTC. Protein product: CASTGLGGETQYF.

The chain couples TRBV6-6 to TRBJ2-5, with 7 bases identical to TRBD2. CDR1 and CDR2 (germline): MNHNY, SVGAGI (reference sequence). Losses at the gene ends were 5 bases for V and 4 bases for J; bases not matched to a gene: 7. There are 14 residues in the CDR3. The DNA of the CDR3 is TGTGCCAGCAGTGCGGCACCGGGGGGAGAGACCCAGTACTTC. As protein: CASSAAPGGETQYF.

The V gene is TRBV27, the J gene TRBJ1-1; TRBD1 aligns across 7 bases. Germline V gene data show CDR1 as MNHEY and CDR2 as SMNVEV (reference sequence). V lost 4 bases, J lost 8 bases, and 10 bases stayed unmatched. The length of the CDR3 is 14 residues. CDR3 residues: CASSSLGQRKEAFF. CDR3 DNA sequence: TGTGCCAGCAGTTCCCTGGGACAGCGAAAAGAAGCTTTCTTT.

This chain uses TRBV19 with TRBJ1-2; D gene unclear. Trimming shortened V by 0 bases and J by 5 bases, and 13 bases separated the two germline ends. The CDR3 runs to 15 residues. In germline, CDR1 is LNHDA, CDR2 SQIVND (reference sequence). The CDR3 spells CASSIEGTDVYGYTF. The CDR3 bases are TGTGCCAGTAGTATAGAAGGCACGGACGTTTATGGCTACACCTTC.

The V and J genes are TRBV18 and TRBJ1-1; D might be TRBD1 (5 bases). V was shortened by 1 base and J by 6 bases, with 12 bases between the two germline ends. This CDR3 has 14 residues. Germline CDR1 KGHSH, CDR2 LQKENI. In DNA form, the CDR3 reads TGTGCCAGCTCACCACTACAGGACGCCGCTGAAGCTTTCTTT. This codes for CASSPLQDAAEAFF. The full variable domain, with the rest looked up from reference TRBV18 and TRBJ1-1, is NAGVMQNPRHLVRRRGQEARLRCSPMKGHSHVYWYRQLPEEGLKFMVYLQKENIIDESGMPKERFSAEFPKEGPSILRIQQVVRGDSAAYFCASSPLQDAAEAFFGQGTRLTVV.

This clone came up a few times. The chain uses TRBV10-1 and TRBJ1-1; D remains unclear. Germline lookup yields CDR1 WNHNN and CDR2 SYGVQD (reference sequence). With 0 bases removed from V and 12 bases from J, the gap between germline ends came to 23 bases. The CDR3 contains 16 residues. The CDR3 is CASSESPGGYDFRPFF. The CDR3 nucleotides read TGCGCCAGCAGTGAGTCGCCGGGAGGGTACGATTTCCGTCCTTTCTTT.

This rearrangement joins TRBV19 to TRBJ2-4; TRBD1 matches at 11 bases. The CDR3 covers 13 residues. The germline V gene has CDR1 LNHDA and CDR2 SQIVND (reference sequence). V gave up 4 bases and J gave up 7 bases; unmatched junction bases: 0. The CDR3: CASSRDRGNIQYF. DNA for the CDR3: TGTGCCAGTAGTAGGGACAGGGGGAACATTCAGTACTTC.

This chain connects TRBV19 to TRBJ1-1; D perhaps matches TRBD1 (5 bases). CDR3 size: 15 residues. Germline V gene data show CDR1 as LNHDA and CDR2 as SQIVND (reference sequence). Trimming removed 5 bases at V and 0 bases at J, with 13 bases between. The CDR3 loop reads CASSSPGRMNTEAFF. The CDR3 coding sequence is TGTGCCAGTAGTTCCCCGGGACGGATGAACACTGAAGCTTTCTTT.

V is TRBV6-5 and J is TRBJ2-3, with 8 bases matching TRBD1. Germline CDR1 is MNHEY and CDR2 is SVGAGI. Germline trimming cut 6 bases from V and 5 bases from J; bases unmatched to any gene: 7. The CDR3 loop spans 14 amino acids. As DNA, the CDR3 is TGTGCCAGCAGCTACGTGACAGGGGAAGATACGCAGTATTTT. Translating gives CASSYVTGEDTQYF.

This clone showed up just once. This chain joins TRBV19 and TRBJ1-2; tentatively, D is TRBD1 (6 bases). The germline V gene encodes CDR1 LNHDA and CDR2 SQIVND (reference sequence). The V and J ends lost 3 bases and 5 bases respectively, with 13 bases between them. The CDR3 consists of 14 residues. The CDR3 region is CASSIRTGYYGYTF. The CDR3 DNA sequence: TGTGCCAGTAGTATCCGAACAGGGTATTATGGCTACACCTTC.

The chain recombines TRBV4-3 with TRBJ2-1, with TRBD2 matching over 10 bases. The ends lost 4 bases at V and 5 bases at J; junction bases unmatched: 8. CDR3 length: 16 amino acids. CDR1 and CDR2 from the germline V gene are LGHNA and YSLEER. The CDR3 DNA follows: TGCGCCAGCAGCCCCCGTCCAGCGGGGGGGCACAATGAGCAGTTCTTC. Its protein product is CASSPRPAGGHNEQFF.

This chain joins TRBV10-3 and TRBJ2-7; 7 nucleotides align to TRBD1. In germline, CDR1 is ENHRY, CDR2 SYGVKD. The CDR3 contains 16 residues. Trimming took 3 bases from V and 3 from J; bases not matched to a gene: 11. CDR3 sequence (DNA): TGTGCCATCAGTGAACTTGGACAGGAGTCTTACTACGAGCAGTACTTC. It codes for CAISELGQESYYEQYF.

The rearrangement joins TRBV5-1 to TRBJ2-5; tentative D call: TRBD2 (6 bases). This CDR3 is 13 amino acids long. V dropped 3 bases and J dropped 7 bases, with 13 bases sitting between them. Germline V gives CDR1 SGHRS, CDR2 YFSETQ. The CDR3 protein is CASSSDIGGTQYF. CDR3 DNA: TGCGCCAGCAGCTCGGATATCGGGGGGACCCAGTACTTC.

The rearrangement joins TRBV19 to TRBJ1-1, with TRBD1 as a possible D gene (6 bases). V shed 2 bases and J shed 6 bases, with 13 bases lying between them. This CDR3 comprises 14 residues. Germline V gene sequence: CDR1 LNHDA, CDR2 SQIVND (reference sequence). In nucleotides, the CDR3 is TGTGCCAGTAGTATAAGGGGGGCAGGGGCTGAAGCTTTCTTT. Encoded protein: CASSIRGAGAEAFF.

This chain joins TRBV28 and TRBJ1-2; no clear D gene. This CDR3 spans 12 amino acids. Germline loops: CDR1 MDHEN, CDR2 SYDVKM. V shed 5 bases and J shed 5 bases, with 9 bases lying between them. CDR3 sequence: CASSLGDYGYTF. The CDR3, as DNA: TGTGCCAGCAGTCTCGGGGATTATGGCTACACCTTC.